This T cell receptor beta chain was sequenced in a study of T cell clonality in common variable immunodeficiency. The V segment lost 4 bases and the J segment 5 bases; nucleotides outside the gene matches: 5. Germline loops: CDR1 SGDLS, CDR2 YYNGEE. The CDR3 has 14 residues. Study results and limitations: Fewer deletions and N-nucleotide insertions were reportedly seen in common variable immunodeficiency TCR beta sequences. Compared with healthy controls, CVID subjects showed increased TCRbeta clonality, mostly in about a third.

Only in-frame clones appear in the TCRdb table, and some are missing; sequencing was by immunoSEQ multiplex PCR. Listed for the sample are about 34,000 clones, none seen a single time. By proportion, this clone is medium-sized. Its specificity is not known. Coverage ceases 3 residues before the CDR3 finishes, and the germline J gene fills in the end. Material for sequencing was peripheral blood mononuclear cells. The TCR sequence derives from a human donor with common variable immunodeficiency. The V call is TRBV9, the J call TRBJ2-1; 8 bases align to TRBD2. CDR3 DNA (partial): TGTGCCAGCAGCTTTAGCGGGACGGACAATGAG. It translates to CASSFSGTDNE. The full CDR3 protein is CASSFSGTDNEQFF.